This T cell receptor (beta chain) appears in the sequencing data of a study of T-cell reconstitution after alpha-beta-depleted transplantation in children (dated by TCRdb to the mid-2010s). Study-level background: Using TCR repertoire profiling, the study quantitatively followed how T-cell immune reconstitution unfolded in children after TCRalphabeta/CD19-depleted allogeneic hematopoietic cell transplantation.

The treatment or condition label here, explained by the study, means: allogeneic hematopoietic cell transplantation with graft depleted of TCRalphabeta T cells and CD19 B cells. Transplant recipients were children who received TCRalphabeta/CD19-depleted allogeneic hematopoietic cell grafts. Library preparation used PCR. Sequenced on an Illumina HiSeq 2500. Molecular barcoding was employed in the preparation of TCR libraries, with unique molecular identifiers being used to normalize TCRbeta repertoire quantification. TCRdb redid the processing of the public reads, applying fastp at Q25 and MiXCR, and retained in-frame beta chains. Rows are unified per CDR3 protein, each entry keeping the most common DNA and genes. Here the sample has about 440,000 distinct CDR3 sequences; over 40% occur a single time. In total, the top ten clones hold roughly 27% of the sample. The paper's findings and limits, for the study overall: In some patients, the high TCRbeta diversity seen at day 60 was put down to recipient T cells and intrathymic progenitors that had survived conditioning. The apparently early alphabetaT-cell count recovery about two months after transplant was reportedly dependent on only several hundred rapidly expanded clones derived from non-depleted graft cells. The frequencies of hyperexpanded clones fell over the following months, and after one year, T-cell counts and TCRbeta diversity were mostly attributed to newly produced T cells.

Concerning this clonotype: Its antigen is unknown. No base-level quality is on record; no much larger clone is a single base apart.

For this chain, trimming is 0 bases at the V end and 7 bases at the J end, and the number of junction bases without a gene match is 18. CDR1 MNHEY and CDR2 SVGAGI were looked up in the germline V gene. The CDR3, cysteine through phenylalanine, is 19 amino acids long. CDR3 DNA is the only sequence kept; it has 57 bases, read in frame from the first base. The source was PBMCs, collected before TCRalphabeta/CD19-depleted stem cell transplant. The TCR was taken from a girl aged 2 to 9 with aplastic anemia, due to receive a stem cell transplant. Here the chain combines TRBV6-5 and TRBJ2-1, with 7 junctional bases fitting TRBD1. The DNA sequence is TGTGCCAGCAGTTACTCAGACAGGACAGGACGAAGGGAATTGAATGAGCAGTTCTTC. It translates as CASSYSDRTGRRELNEQFF.